Listed below are T cell receptor beta chains from one sample, sequenced in a study of OX40 agonist ivuxolimab in advanced cancers. Clones were sequenced by immunoSEQ multiplex PCR, and TCRdb holds only the in-frame ones, with some missing. The table has roughly 120,000 clones, around 90% seen once. The sequencing used CD4+ or CD8+ T cells sorted from blood, collected in a trial of the OX40 agonist ivuxolimab. The origin of the receptors is an adult with an advanced solid tumor such as melanoma, head and neck, liver or kidney cancer. Each CDR3 is given with its conserved first and last residue. Each record gives: V gene, CDR3 protein.

>TRBV5-1
CASSLVGGLYGNTIYF
>TRBV5-4
CASRSAVEQYF
>TRBV5-4
CASSFRTELHNEQFF
>TRBV7-8
CASSLVGTSLYEQYF
>TRBV29-1
CSVPRDRGNTEAFF
>TRBV2
CASSAERGAYEQYF
>TRBV5-1
CASSLGVGDLLNTEAFF
>TRBV6-5
CASSSDSAYEQYF
>TRBV7-9
CASSSPGQSNEKLFF
>TRBV7-2
CASSLLGQQETQYF
>TRBV28
CASTLRTPAKNIQYF
>TRBV6-5
CASSYGHGDGNYGYTF
>TRBV5-1
CASSLATSGQSYNEQFF
>TRBV15
CATSHKLGSGANVLTF
>TRBV28
CASRGGQYNQPQHF
>TRBV7-3
CASSLWAGEGETQYF
>TRBV7-3
CASSLTSWGRENTGELFF
>TRBV2
CASRAGRTDTQYF